The rows below give T cell receptor beta chains drawn from one sample of a study of blood T cell repertoires in COVID-19. Method: immunoSEQ multiplex PCR; TCRdb's copy keeps in-frame clones and lacks some. The data contain about 150,000 clones, roughly four fifths of them singletons. The sample was peripheral blood. The source is a woman aged 60-70 years with COVID-19, enrolled during active disease. The CDR3 runs from the conserved cysteine through the conserved F or W. Fields, in order: CDR3 length, clone size, D gene, V gene, J gene, CDR3 protein, CDR3 DNA. D genes are given only for firm matches. Clone size is given for some rows only: seen once, a few or many times, or a class if the clone is expanded.

>14|once|TRBD1|TRBV3-1/TRBV3-2|TRBJ2-2
CASAQGANTGELFF
TGTGCCAGCGCACAGGGGGCGAACACCGGGGAGCTGTTTTTT
>15|NA|TRBD1|TRBV5-1|TRBJ1-1
CASSFGTGGKTEAFF
TGCGCCAGCAGCTTCGGGACAGGGGGCAAGACTGAAGCTTTCTTT
>15|NA|NA|TRBV19|TRBJ1-1
CASSMGFGVHPEAFF
TGTGCCAGTAGTATGGGGTTCGGGGTACACCCTGAAGCTTTCTTT
>14|NA|TRBD1|TRBV5-1|TRBJ1-4
CASSGTGTNEKLFF
TGCGCCAGCAGCGGGACAGGGACTAATGAAAAACTGTTTTTT
>18|NA|TRBD2|TRBV4-1|TRBJ2-1
CASSQDEWGGSSYNEQFF
TGCGCCAGCAGCCAAGATGAGTGGGGAGGGAGCTCCTACAATGAGCAGTTCTTC
>14|NA|TRBD1|TRBV12-5|TRBJ2-5
CASGRDSPQETQYF
TGTGCTAGTGGAAGGGACAGCCCCCAAGAGACCCAGTACTTC
>12|few|NA|TRBV2|TRBJ1-2
CASSDEDVGYTF
TGTGCCAGCAGTGATGAGGATGTTGGCTACACCTTC
>14|few|NA|TRBV9|TRBJ2-7
CASSVQDSTYEQYF
TGTGCCAGCAGCGTTCAGGACAGTACCTACGAGCAGTACTTC
>14|NA|NA|TRBV11-2|TRBJ2-2
CASTPDFYTGELFF
TGTGCCAGCACCCCGGACTTTTACACCGGGGAGCTGTTTTTT
>15|NA|NA|TRBV7-9|TRBJ1-4
CASSGGKATNEKLFF
TGTGCCAGCAGCGGGGGGAAGGCAACTAATGAAAAACTGTTTTTT
>15|NA|TRBD1|TRBV11-2|TRBJ1-1
CASSLGTGRGTEAFF
TGTGCCAGCAGCTTAGGGACAGGAAGGGGCACTGAAGCTTTCTTT
>14|NA|NA|TRBV6-5|TRBJ1-6
CASSLGSYNSPLHF
TGTGCCAGCAGCCTAGGCTCCTATAATTCACCCCTCCACTTT
>14|NA|NA|TRBV30|TRBJ2-3
CAWKPLASTDTQYF
TGTGCCTGGAAGCCCCTTGCTAGCACAGATACGCAGTATTTT
>14|NA|NA|TRBV10-3|TRBJ1-5
CAISAGIPNQPQHF
TGTGCCATCAGTGCGGGGATCCCCAATCAGCCCCAGCATTTT
>15|NA|TRBD2|TRBV10-2|TRBJ2-5
CASIGLAGSTETQYF
TGCGCCAGCATAGGACTAGCGGGGAGCACAGAGACCCAGTACTTC
>14|few|NA|TRBV7-8|TRBJ1-2
CASSPRVGGIGYTF
TGTGCCAGCAGCCCCAGAGTCGGGGGTATTGGCTACACCTTC
>15|NA|NA|TRBV18|TRBJ1-4
CASSLGGATNEKLFF
TGTGCCAGCTCACTGGGAGGGGCAACTAATGAAAAACTGTTTTTT